These 5 T cell receptor beta chains came from one sample sequenced in a study of PD-1 blockade in classical Hodgkin lymphoma. There was relapse after autologous stem cell transplantation in every patient, and there was variation in brentuximab vedotin exposure. Using immunoSEQ multiplex PCR, the repertoire was profiled, and TCRdb retains in-frame clones only, with some absent. Of some 39,000 clones listed, about 90% are singletons. The sequenced sample was peripheral blood mononuclear cells (PBMCs), obtained at baseline. All receptors come from a human donor with classical Hodgkin lymphoma.

The CDR3 protein is CASSPTSYEQYF. The CDR3 DNA reads TGTGCCAGCTCACCTACATCCTACGAGCAGTACTTC. This rearrangement joins TRBV18 to TRBJ2-7, with unresolved D. Germline V lookup: CDR1 KGHSH, CDR2 LQKENI. V lost 3 bases and J 1 base, leaving 4 bases between the germline ends. The CDR3 loop spans 12 amino acids.

This rearrangement joins TRBV27 to TRBJ1-2; 9 nucleotides agree with TRBD1. Germline CDR1 is MNHEY and CDR2 is SMNVEV (reference sequence). V lost 4 bases and J lost 8; bases outside the gene matches: 8. The CDR3 totals 14 residues. CDR3 DNA: TGTGCCAGCAGTTCCTGGAGACAGGGGGGCGGCTACACCTTC. Its protein product is CASSSWRQGGGYTF.

CDR3 nucleotides: TGCGCCAGCAGTCTTTGGACAGGGCAACTCGATCAGCCCCAGCATTTT. Its translation: CASSLWTGQLDQPQHF. The chain uses TRBV23-1 and TRBJ1-5; 8 bases align to TRBD1. TRBV23-1 carries the ORF label, with uncertain function. J gave up 5 bases and V 4 bases, and 10 bases lay outside the gene matches. This CDR3 is built from 16 residues.

The V call is TRBV28, the J call TRBJ1-3; 7 positions agree with TRBD1. Germline CDR1 and CDR2: MDHEN and SYDVKM. The CDR3 runs to 17 residues. V gave up 8 bases and J gave up 0 bases; unmatched junction bases: 13. In DNA, the CDR3 is TGTGCCAGCCTTGGGGCTAGGGGGCGGAGCTCTGGAAACACCATATATTTT. The encoded protein is CASLGARGRSSGNTIYF.

The genes are TRBV7-2 and TRBJ2-5, with D possibly called TRBD1 or TRBD2 (6 bases each). Trimming cost V 3 bases and J 1 base, with 12 bases left between them. CDR1 and CDR2 from the germline V gene are SGHTA and FQGNSA. The CDR3 is made up of 15 amino acids. For the CDR3, the DNA is TGTGCCAGCAGCTTTTGGGGGGCCCCCCAAGAGACCCAGTACTTC. Translated, it gives CASSFWGAPQETQYF.